The source of this T cell receptor beta chain is a study of cytomegalovirus exposure and HLA in healthy donors. Concerning this clone itself: Its target is unknown.

The PCR employed 60 Vbeta primers together with 13 Jbeta primers. Clones were read by immunoSEQ multiplex PCR, and TCRdb kept only the in-frame ones, dropping some. This sample has 310,000 or so clones, with roughly 89% found just once. The CDR3 has 14 residues. The V end was cut by 0 bases, the J end by 5 bases, with 9 bases between. The germline V gene has CDR1 SGDLS and CDR2 YYNGEE. Study conclusions and caveats: Looking again later, the authors saw that most CMV-associated TCR beta chains seemed HLA-restricted. Using a false discovery rate of 0.05, a later analysis showed that 15,000 to 20,000 TCR beta sequences were associated with HLA alleles. CMV serostatus stood as the only immune exposure information on hand.

The chain carries TRBV9 and TRBJ1-3; D may be TRBD1 (6 bases). Sequenced input: PBMCs. The TCR comes from a young woman in good health and CMV-seronegative. The CDR3 loop is CASSVDRERNTIYF. The CDR3 DNA sequence: TGTGCCAGCAGCGTAGACAGGGAGAGAAACACCATATATTTT.